This TCR beta chain was obtained from a study of cytomegalovirus exposure and HLA in healthy donors. Study-wide results and limits: Some V segments, including TRBV6-2 and TRBV6-3, were excluded as indistinguishable. In a later analysis, specific HLA alleles were associated with over 15,000 TCR beta sequences at a 0.05 false discovery rate.

Of note for this clone: Its antigen is undetermined.

CDR1 is KGHSH and CDR2 is LQKENI in the germline V gene. V gave up 3 bases and J gave up 3 bases; unmatched junction bases: 3. The CDR3 length is 15 residues. The PCR contained 60 Vbeta and 13 Jbeta primers. TCRdb's copy holds only in-frame clones and misses some; the assay was immunoSEQ multiplex PCR. The sample holds 150,000 or so clones. The sequenced sample was PBMCs. The J gene is TRBJ2-2, the V gene TRBV18, with TRBD1 matching over 8 bases. This clonotype was sampled from a man aged 30 to 45 in good health and CMV-seronegative. CDR3 sequence: CASSPTGVDTGELFF. In DNA, the CDR3 is TGTGCCAGCTCACCGACAGGGGTTGACACCGGGGAGCTGTTTTTT.